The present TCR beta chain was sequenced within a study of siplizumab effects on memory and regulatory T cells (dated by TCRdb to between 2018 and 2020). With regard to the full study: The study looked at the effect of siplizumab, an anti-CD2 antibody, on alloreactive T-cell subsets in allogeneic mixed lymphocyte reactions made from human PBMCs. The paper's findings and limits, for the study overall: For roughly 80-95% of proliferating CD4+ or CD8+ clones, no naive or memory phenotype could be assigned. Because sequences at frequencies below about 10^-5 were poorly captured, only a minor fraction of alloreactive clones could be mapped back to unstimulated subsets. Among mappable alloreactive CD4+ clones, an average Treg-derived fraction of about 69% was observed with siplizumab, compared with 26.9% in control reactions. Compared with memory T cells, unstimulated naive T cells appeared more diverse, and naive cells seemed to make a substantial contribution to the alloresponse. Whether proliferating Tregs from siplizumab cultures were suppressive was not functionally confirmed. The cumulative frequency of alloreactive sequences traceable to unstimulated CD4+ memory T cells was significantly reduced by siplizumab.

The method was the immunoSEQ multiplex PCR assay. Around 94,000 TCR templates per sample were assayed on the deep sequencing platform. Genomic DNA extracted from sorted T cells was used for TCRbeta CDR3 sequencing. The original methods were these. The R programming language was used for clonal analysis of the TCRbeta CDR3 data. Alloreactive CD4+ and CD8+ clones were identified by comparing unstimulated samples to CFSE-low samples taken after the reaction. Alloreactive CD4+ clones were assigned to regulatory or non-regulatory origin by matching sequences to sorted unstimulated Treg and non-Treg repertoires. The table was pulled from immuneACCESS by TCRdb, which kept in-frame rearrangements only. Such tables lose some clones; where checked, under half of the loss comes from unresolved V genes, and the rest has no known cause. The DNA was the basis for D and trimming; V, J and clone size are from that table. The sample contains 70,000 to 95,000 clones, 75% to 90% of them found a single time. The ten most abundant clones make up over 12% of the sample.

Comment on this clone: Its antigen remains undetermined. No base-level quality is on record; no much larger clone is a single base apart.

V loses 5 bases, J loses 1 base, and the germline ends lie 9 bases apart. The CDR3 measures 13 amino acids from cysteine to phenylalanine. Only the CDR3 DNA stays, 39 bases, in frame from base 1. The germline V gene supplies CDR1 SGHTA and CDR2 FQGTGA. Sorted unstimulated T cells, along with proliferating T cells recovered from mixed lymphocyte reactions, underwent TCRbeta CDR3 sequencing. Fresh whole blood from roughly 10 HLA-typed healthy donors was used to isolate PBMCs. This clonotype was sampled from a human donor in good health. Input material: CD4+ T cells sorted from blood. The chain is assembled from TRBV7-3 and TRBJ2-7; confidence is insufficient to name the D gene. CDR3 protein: CASSRAGSYEQYF. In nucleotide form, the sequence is TGTGCCAGCAGCAGGGCTGGTTCCTACGAGCAGTACTTC.